This TCR beta chain appears in the sequencing data of a study of blood T cell repertoires in COVID-19. Study details: Researchers got acute and convalescent COVID-19 samples from the United States, Italy and Spain. T cells, B-cell-depleted T cells, or PBMCs provided the cDNA or gDNA that served as material.

Germline V CDR1 and CDR2: ENHRY, SYGVKD. CDR3 length: 15 amino acids. Trimming pared 8 bases from V and 2 bases from J, leaving 15 bases between. Per the authors' pipeline: Estimation of nucleated cell counts was performed using reference gene primer amplification. The protocol was immunoSEQ multiplex PCR, while the TCRdb copy is restricted to in-frame clones and leaves out a portion. Clone size and the V and J calls come from that table; the DNA yielded D and trimming. In the table there are fewer than 250,000 clones, 88% of which are singletons. This chain links TRBV10-3 with TRBJ2-2; D might be TRBD1 (6 bases). This clonotype was obtained from a woman aged 55-69 years with acute or convalescent COVID-19. Sequenced input: peripheral blood. CDR3 loop: CAISKDSANTGELFF. The CDR3 region has the DNA TGTGCCATCTCCAAGGACAGTGCCAACACCGGGGAGCTGTTTTTT.